The rows below give T cell receptor beta chains drawn from one sample of a study of regulatory T cells in long-lasting Graves disease. One entry per CDR3 protein results from TCRdb running MiXCR on the multiplex PCR reads. The repertoire holds 510,000 or so distinct CDR3 sequences, with around 12% as singletons. These data were likewise used in another study, on T cells in Graves' hyperthyroidism and ophthalmopathy.

Sample: peripheral blood mononuclear cells (PBMCs), taken at new diagnosis, from a patient treated with antithyroid drugs. These receptor sequences come from a woman in her twenties or thirties with Graves disease. Both conserved end residues are part of each CDR3. The D gene is left open where the match is weak. Clone size is given for some rows only: seen once, a few or many times, or a class if the clone is expanded.

v_gene	j_gene	abundance	d_gene	CDR3nt	CDR3aa
TRBV20-1	TRBJ2-2	NA	NA	TGCAGTGCATCAGGGGACCGGAACACCGGGGAGCTGTTTTTT	CSASGDRNTGELFF
TRBV19	TRBJ2-3	few	TRBD2	TGTGCCAGTAGTCCGACTAGCGGGAGGGCCCTAATCGGGCAGTATTTT	CASSPTSGRALIGQYF
TRBV28	TRBJ2-3	many	NA	TGTGCCAGCAGCAAACAGGGCACAGATACGCAGTATTTT	CASSKQGTDTQYF
TRBV30	TRBJ2-3	few	NA	TGTGCCTGGTTAAGAGTGGGCACAGATACGCAGTATTTT	CAWLRVGTDTQYF
TRBV2	TRBJ2-1	many	TRBD1	TGTGCCAGCACCGGACAGGGAGGATCTGAGCAGTTCTTC	CASTGQGGSEQFF
TRBV30	TRBJ2-5	NA	TRBD1	TGTGCCTGGAGTGGGGGACAGAAAGAGACCCAGTACTTC	CAWSGGQKETQYF
TRBV5-5	TRBJ2-2	NA	TRBD1	TGTGCCAGCAGCCCACTATTCGGGACAGCGAACACCGGGGAGCTGTTTTTT	CASSPLFGTANTGELFF
TRBV6-1	TRBJ2-2	NA	NA	TGTGCCAGCACCTCAAACGTGGGCAGGTTGAACACCGGGGAGCTGTTTTTT	CASTSNVGRLNTGELFF
TRBV30	TRBJ2-1	many	TRBD1	TGTGCCTGGAGTCCGACAGGGGTTCGAAACAATGAGCAGTTCTTC	CAWSPTGVRNNEQFF
TRBV6-2/TRBV6-3	TRBJ2-3	many	TRBD2	TGTGCCAGCAGTCAACGTAGCGGGCCCTCTCTGGGCGATACGCAGTATTTT	CASSQRSGPSLGDTQYF
TRBV10-3	TRBJ2-7	few	NA	TGTGCCATCAGCGCGGGACTGGCCACCGAGCAGTACTTC	CAISAGLATEQYF
TRBV29-1	TRBJ1-5	many	NA	TGCAGCGTTGTACTTTCCCAGGGCAATCAGCCCCAGCATTTT	CSVVLSQGNQPQHF
TRBV30	TRBJ2-6	many	NA	TGTGCCTGGAGTTTGGGGTACTCTGGGGCCAACGTCCTGACTTTC	CAWSLGYSGANVLTF
TRBV20-1	TRBJ2-3	many	TRBD2	TGCAGTGCTAGTCTGCGGGAGGGGATAGATACGCAGTATTTT	CSASLREGIDTQYF
TRBV28	TRBJ2-7	many	NA	TGTGCCAGCAGTCTGGTCCCCAGAGGCGGGAACGAGCAGTACTTC	CASSLVPRGGNEQYF
TRBV11-2	TRBJ2-1	many	NA	TGTGCCAGCAGCTCCGACCGTGGATTAAGGGGCCATGAGCAGTTCTTC	CASSSDRGLRGHEQFF
TRBV20-1	TRBJ2-2	few	TRBD2	TGCAGTGCTAGAGGAGCGGGAACGGCCGGGGAGCTGTTTTTT	CSARGAGTAGELFF
TRBV6-2/TRBV6-3	TRBJ2-1	many	NA	TGTGCCAGCACCCTTACGCTGACCTACAATGAGCAGTTCTTC	CASTLTLTYNEQFF
TRBV2	TRBJ2-3	NA	NA	TGTGCCAGCACCCCACAGGCAGGGCACACAGATACGCAGTATTTT	CASTPQAGHTDTQYF
TRBV7-3	TRBJ2-3	many	NA	TGTGCCAGCAGCTTCACAGGGTCGGGGGAACAGTATTTT	CASSFTGSGEQYF
TRBV6-2/TRBV6-3	TRBJ2-3	many	TRBD1	TGTGCCAGCAGTTACGACGACAGGGTGTGGACAGATACGCAGTATTTT	CASSYDDRVWTDTQYF
TRBV6-5	TRBJ2-3	many	TRBD1	TGTGCCAGCAGTTACTCCGCCGGGAAACTAGGGGACAGGGATACGCAGTATTTT	CASSYSAGKLGDRDTQYF